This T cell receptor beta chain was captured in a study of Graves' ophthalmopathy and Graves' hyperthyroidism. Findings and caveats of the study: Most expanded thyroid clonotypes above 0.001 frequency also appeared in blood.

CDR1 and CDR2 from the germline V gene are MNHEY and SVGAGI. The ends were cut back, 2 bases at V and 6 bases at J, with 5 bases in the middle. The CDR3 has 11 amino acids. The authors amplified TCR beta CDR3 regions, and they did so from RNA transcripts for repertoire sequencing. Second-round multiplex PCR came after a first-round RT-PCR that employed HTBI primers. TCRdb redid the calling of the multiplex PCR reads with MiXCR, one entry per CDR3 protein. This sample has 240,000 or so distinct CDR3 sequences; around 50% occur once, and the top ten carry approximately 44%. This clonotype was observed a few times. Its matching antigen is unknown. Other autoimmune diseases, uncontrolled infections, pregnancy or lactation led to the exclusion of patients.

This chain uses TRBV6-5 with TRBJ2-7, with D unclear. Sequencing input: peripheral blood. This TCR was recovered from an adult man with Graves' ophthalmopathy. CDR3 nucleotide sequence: TGTGCCAGCAGTTACCTGGGCGAGCAGTACTTC. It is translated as CASSYLGEQYF.